This TCR beta chain came from a study of blood T cell repertoires in COVID-19. CDR3 length: 15 amino acids. V was clipped by 6 bases and J by 8 bases; unmatched bases: 13. CDR1 and CDR2 (germline): LNHDA, SQIVND (reference sequence). Some clones are missing from TCRdb's copy, which holds only in-frame ones; the method was immunoSEQ multiplex PCR. The table has some 25,000 clones, 70% to 90% seen once; the top ten hold roughly a tenth. This chain connects TRBV19 to TRBJ2-1; 7 bases fit TRBD1. The source of this sequence is a man between 65 and 85 years old with acute or convalescent COVID-19. Sequences were obtained from peripheral blood. CDR3 coding DNA: TGTGCCAGTAGCCGACTGACAGGGTTGGGCCATGAGCAGTTCTTC. Amino acid sequence: CASSRLTGLGHEQFF.